This TCR beta chain was found in a study of T cell repertoires in cytomegalovirus infection (dated by TCRdb to about 2019). Background on the whole study: Donor HLA type was relevant to the analysis, as public TCR beta signatures indicated carriage of CMV infection together with the matching HLA type.

Trimming takes 8 bases from V and 0 bases from J, and the germline ends sit 4 bases apart. The germline V gene supplies CDR1 SQVTM and CDR2 ANQGSEA. The CDR3, from cysteine to phenylalanine, totals 11 residues. Left in the record is the CDR3 DNA by itself, 33 bases read in frame from the first base. Details on this clonotype: Its antigen is still unknown. Base qualities are not provided; no much larger clone lies one nucleotide away.

The instrument was an Illumina HiSeq 1500. TCRdb passed the public sequencing reads through fastp at Q25 and MiXCR, retaining productive beta sequences. Rows are combined by CDR3 protein, so each entry shows the most common genes and DNA. Present in this sample are 600,000 to 800,000 distinct CDR3 sequences, 20% to 25% of which were seen just once. The ten largest account for 6.5% to 10% of the sample. Points the paper makes about the study in general: In the ex vivo response, HLA-C-restricted CMV-specific TCR beta clonotypes were dominant, and in two of eight donors the single most frequent clonotype came from this HLA-C-restricted group. In both this cohort and an independent approximately 350-donor cohort, the cumulative frequency of public TCR beta family members distinguished carriers of CMV infection plus the relevant HLA type.

The receptor was derived from a human donor in good health (CMV status not recorded). Some clones in this sample may be carry-over from other donors' samples. The chain joins TRBV29-1 to TRBJ2-2, with the D gene not clear enough to name. The specimen sequenced was CD8+ T cells from PBMCs. The DNA sequence is as follows: TGCAGCATCGCGAACACCGGGGAGCTGTTTTTT. The resulting protein is CSIANTGELFF.